A single sample gave rise to the 5 T cell receptor beta chains below, sequenced in a study of blood T cell repertoires in COVID-19. The data were produced by immunoSEQ multiplex PCR, yet TCRdb's version contains in-frame clones alone and is incomplete. Of roughly 170,000 clones in the sample, about 80% are singletons; the top ten hold about 12%. Source material: PBMCs or T cells enriched from blood (not recorded which). All receptors come from a man aged 50 to 59 who had recovered from COVID-19.

This clone was counted only a few times. V is TRBV3-1 (or the pseudogene TRBV3-2) and J is TRBJ2-4; a weak D match, TRBD2 (6 bases). Germline V gene sequence: CDR1 LGHDT, CDR2 YNNKEL (reference sequence). The V end lost 1 base, the J end lost 9 bases, and 10 bases lay between the germline ends. CDR3 size: 13 residues. Here the CDR3 reads CASSQGGTGIQYF. The CDR3, as DNA: TGTGCCAGCAGCCAAGGGGGGACTGGCATTCAGTACTTC.

The chain couples TRBV5-6 to TRBJ1-3, with D perhaps matching TRBD1 (5 bases). V lost 4 bases and J 5 bases, leaving 13 bases between the germline ends. Germline values: CDR1 SGHDT, CDR2 YYEEEE. This CDR3 has 14 residues. CDR3 sequence (DNA): TGTGCCAGCAGCCAGCGGGGGGGAAGAAACACCATATATTTT. Residues: CASSQRGGRNTIYF.

V gene TRBV10-3 combines with J gene TRBJ1-4; tentatively, D is TRBD1 (6 bases). Looked up from germline, CDR1 is ENHRY and CDR2 is SYGVKD. The CDR3 is made up of 13 amino acids. V lost 5 bases, J lost 6 bases, and 10 bases lay in between. CDR3 in amino acids: CAISRGSDEKLFF. In DNA form, the CDR3 reads TGTGCCATCAGTAGGGGGTCGGATGAAAAACTGTTTTTT.

The V and J genes are TRBV5-1 and TRBJ1-6, with TRBD1 matching 8 bases. Germline V gene data show CDR1 as SGHRS and CDR2 as YFSETQ. This CDR3 contains 15 residues. Trimming cost V 4 bases and J 9 bases; bases outside gene matches: 9. CDR3 DNA: TGCGCCAGCAGCAACTCCAGGGGGCATAGTTCACCCCTCCACTTT. Residues: CASSNSRGHSSPLHF.

This rearrangement joins TRBV19 to TRBJ1-2, with 12 positions matching TRBD1. V was clipped by 4 bases and J by 4 bases; unmatched bases: 4. Germline values: CDR1 LNHDA, CDR2 SQIVND (reference sequence). This CDR3 is built from 15 residues. This CDR3 is CASSTGTGGVYGYTF. The DNA of the CDR3 is TGTGCCAGTAGTACCGGGACAGGGGGCGTCTATGGCTACACCTTC.